This T cell receptor beta chain was found in a study of post-analysis software for immune sequencing data. Of note for this clonotype: Antigen: not known.

Trimming took 7 bases from V and 1 from J; bases not matched to a gene: 10. This CDR3 contains 16 residues. The library was made from cDNA and included unique molecular identifiers. TCRdb recomputed calls from the PCR reads with MiXCR, one row per CDR3 protein. This sample has about 770,000 distinct CDR3 sequences, with more than 45% found just once. Findings and caveats of the study: Normalized Chao1 diversity was significantly lower in multiple sclerosis patients than in controls. The authors found that F measure strongly co-clustered same-batch samples. Patients used several TRBV segments, including TRBV5-6, TRBV5-1 and TRBV20-1, more often than controls.

What was sequenced was blood. The chain has TRBV12-3 or TRBV12-4 and TRBJ2-7, with TRBD2 matching 10 bases. The sequence derives from a girl aged 10-17 years with multiple sclerosis. The CDR3 region is CASTTFGAGGSYEQYF. The CDR3 DNA sequence: TGTGCCAGCACCACTTTCGGAGCGGGAGGGTCCTACGAGCAGTACTTC.